This TCR beta chain originates from a study of T cell responses to AZD1222 COVID-19 vaccine. General study findings and limits: Among spike-specific TCRs, nearly half reportedly target unmutated variant regions. Most donors were white British and more were female, and clonal diversity was possibly underestimated.

Looked up from germline, CDR1 is MGHDK and CDR2 is SYGVNS. This CDR3 has 16 residues. The trim removed 3 bases at V and 4 bases at J, leaving 9 bases unmatched. Comments on this clone: Its specificity is not known.

Using immunoSEQ multiplex PCR, the repertoire was profiled, and TCRdb retains in-frame clones only, with some absent. The repertoire includes about 85,000 clones, 75% to 90% of them detected once, and 4.5% sits in the top ten. Second-dose intervals of approximately 4 or approximately 12 weeks were pooled. This TCR came from an adult who received the AZD1222 COVID-19 vaccine. The sample in question was peripheral blood, obtained 28 days after the second AZD1222 dose. The chain recombines TRBV25-1 with TRBJ1-2, with 9 bases matching TRBD1. The CDR3 loop is CASSDGTTGGVYGYTF. The CDR3 nucleotides are TGTGCCAGCAGTGATGGGACCACAGGGGGCGTCTATGGCTACACCTTC.